Listed below are T cell receptor beta chains from one sample, sequenced in a study of Ad26.COV2.S vaccination and SARS-CoV-2 variants. The assay was immunoSEQ multiplex PCR, and TCRdb's table has in-frame clones only and misses some. The table lists 510,000 or so clones, 70% to 90% of them singletons. This material consisted of peripheral blood, taken in a trial of Ad26.COV2.S vaccine versus placebo. The receptors here all came from a person aged 18-65 years who received the Ad26.COV2.S COVID-19 vaccine or a placebo. Both conserved end residues are part of each CDR3. Each record gives: CDR3 length, clone size, D gene, V gene, J gene, CDR3 protein, CDR3 DNA. The D gene is left open where the match is weak. Not all rows give a size; the values are once, few, many and, for expanded clones, a class.

CDR3 length: 15
clone size: -
D gene: TRBD2
V gene: TRBV7-8
J gene: TRBJ2-3
CDR3 protein: CASSFGASGADTQYF
CDR3 DNA: TGTGCCAGCAGCTTTGGTGCTAGCGGGGCAGATACGCAGTATTTT

CDR3 length: 15
clone size: -
D gene: -
V gene: TRBV30
J gene: TRBJ1-2
CDR3 protein: CAWSVGRAPNYGYTF
CDR3 DNA: TGTGCCTGGAGTGTAGGGAGGGCCCCTAACTATGGCTACACCTTC

CDR3 length: 13
clone size: -
D gene: -
V gene: TRBV6-5
J gene: TRBJ2-5
CDR3 protein: CASSWTLAETQYF
CDR3 DNA: TGTGCCAGCAGCTGGACACTTGCGGAGACCCAGTACTTC

CDR3 length: 17
clone size: -
D gene: TRBD2
V gene: TRBV19
J gene: TRBJ2-1
CDR3 protein: CASRPDFGTSRYNEQFF
CDR3 DNA: TGTGCCAGTAGGCCAGACTTCGGGACTAGCCGTTACAATGAGCAGTTCTTC

CDR3 length: 14
clone size: -
D gene: -
V gene: TRBV28
J gene: TRBJ1-5
CDR3 protein: CASSLASSNQPQHF
CDR3 DNA: TGTGCCAGCAGTTTAGCTTCGAGCAATCAGCCCCAGCATTTT

CDR3 length: 15
clone size: -
D gene: -
V gene: TRBV30
J gene: TRBJ1-6
CDR3 protein: CAWSVNLQGGSPLHF
CDR3 DNA: TGTGCCTGGAGTGTAAATCTGCAGGGAGGATCACCCCTCCACTTT

CDR3 length: 15
clone size: -
D gene: TRBD2
V gene: TRBV3-1/TRBV3-2
J gene: TRBJ2-7
CDR3 protein: CASSYGLAGYYEQYF
CDR3 DNA: TGTGCCAGCAGCTACGGACTAGCGGGGTACTACGAGCAGTACTTC

CDR3 length: 13
clone size: -
D gene: -
V gene: TRBV5-4
J gene: TRBJ1-3
CDR3 protein: CASSLTAGNTIYF
CDR3 DNA: TGTGCCAGCAGCTTGACAGCTGGAAACACCATATATTTT

CDR3 length: 15
clone size: -
D gene: TRBD2
V gene: TRBV4-3
J gene: TRBJ2-1
CDR3 protein: CASSLLAGTDNEQFF
CDR3 DNA: TGCGCCAGCAGTTTACTAGCGGGAACGGACAATGAGCAGTTCTTC

CDR3 length: 11
clone size: -
D gene: -
V gene: TRBV30
J gene: TRBJ2-7
CDR3 protein: CAWSNAVEQYF
CDR3 DNA: TGTGCCTGGAGTAACGCGGTCGAGCAGTACTTC

CDR3 length: 17
clone size: -
D gene: TRBD2
V gene: TRBV27
J gene: TRBJ2-7
CDR3 protein: CASSLGGWRGSNYEQYF
CDR3 DNA: TGTGCCAGCAGTTTGGGGGGGTGGAGGGGCTCGAACTACGAGCAGTACTTC

CDR3 length: 11
clone size: -
D gene: -
V gene: TRBV6-5
J gene: TRBJ2-1
CDR3 protein: CASSTQNEQFF
CDR3 DNA: TGTGCCAGCAGTACTCAGAATGAGCAGTTCTTC

CDR3 length: 20
clone size: -
D gene: TRBD2
V gene: TRBV27
J gene: TRBJ2-1
CDR3 protein: CASREGLAGLNRLLYNEQFF
CDR3 DNA: TGTGCCAGCAGAGAAGGACTAGCGGGATTAAATCGTCTACTCTACAATGAGCAGTTCTTC

CDR3 length: 15
clone size: -
D gene: -
V gene: TRBV5-4
J gene: TRBJ2-3
CDR3 protein: CASSLGPGPTDTQYF
CDR3 DNA: TGTGCCAGCAGCTTGGGCCCGGGCCCCACAGATACGCAGTATTTT

CDR3 length: 15
clone size: -
D gene: -
V gene: TRBV5-4
J gene: TRBJ1-3
CDR3 protein: CASSSEQASGNTIYF
CDR3 DNA: TGTGCCAGCAGCTCGGAACAAGCCTCTGGAAACACCATATATTTT

CDR3 length: 14
clone size: -
D gene: -
V gene: TRBV11-3
J gene: TRBJ1-5
CDR3 protein: CASSPSGGNQPQHF
CDR3 DNA: TGTGCCAGCAGCCCTAGTGGAGGGAATCAGCCCCAGCATTTT

CDR3 length: 14
clone size: -
D gene: TRBD1
V gene: TRBV4-2
J gene: TRBJ2-1
CDR3 protein: CASNLGRGLDEQFF
CDR3 DNA: TGTGCCAGCAATCTGGGCAGGGGGCTGGATGAGCAGTTCTTC

CDR3 length: 16
clone size: -
D gene: -
V gene: TRBV28
J gene: TRBJ2-3
CDR3 protein: CASTPWRGPGSNTQYF
CDR3 DNA: TGTGCCAGCACCCCTTGGCGTGGTCCGGGCAGTAATACGCAGTATTTT

CDR3 length: 16
clone size: -
D gene: TRBD2
V gene: TRBV11-3
J gene: TRBJ2-2
CDR3 protein: CASSPGLAGDTGELFF
CDR3 DNA: TGTGCCAGCAGCCCAGGACTAGCGGGGGACACCGGGGAGCTGTTTTTT

CDR3 length: 11
clone size: -
D gene: TRBD2
V gene: TRBV20-1
J gene: TRBJ2-1
CDR3 protein: CSAPSGSEQFF
CDR3 DNA: TGCAGTGCCCCTAGCGGGAGTGAGCAGTTCTTC

CDR3 length: 11
clone size: once
D gene: -
V gene: TRBV20-1
J gene: TRBJ2-7
CDR3 protein: CSARSPSEQYF
CDR3 DNA: TGCAGTGCTAGATCCCCCTCCGAGCAGTACTTC

CDR3 length: 16
clone size: -
D gene: TRBD1
V gene: TRBV11-2
J gene: TRBJ2-2
CDR3 protein: CAILRSGQGYTGELFF
CDR3 DNA: TGTGCCATCCTGCGATCCGGACAGGGATACACCGGGGAGCTGTTTTTT

CDR3 length: 15
clone size: -
D gene: -
V gene: TRBV29-1
J gene: TRBJ2-3
CDR3 protein: CSVMGTEQITDTQYF
CDR3 DNA: TGCAGCGTTATGGGCACCGAGCAAATCACAGATACGCAGTATTTT

CDR3 length: 15
clone size: -
D gene: -
V gene: TRBV28
J gene: TRBJ1-3
CDR3 protein: CASSLGGVAGNTIYF
CDR3 DNA: TGTGCCAGCAGTTTAGGGGGAGTTGCTGGAAACACCATATATTTT

CDR3 length: 14
clone size: -
D gene: -
V gene: TRBV5-4
J gene: TRBJ2-5
CDR3 protein: CASSLVAKEGTQYF
CDR3 DNA: TGTGCCAGCAGCTTGGTGGCCAAAGAGGGGACCCAGTACTTC

CDR3 length: 13
clone size: -
D gene: TRBD2
V gene: TRBV19
J gene: TRBJ2-7
CDR3 protein: CASSWTSGYEQYF
CDR3 DNA: TGTGCCAGTAGCTGGACTAGCGGATACGAGCAGTACTTC

CDR3 length: 13
clone size: -
D gene: -
V gene: TRBV29-1
J gene: TRBJ2-3
CDR3 protein: CSQVVGGGGTQYF
CDR3 DNA: TGCAGCCAGGTGGTGGGAGGTGGCGGTACGCAGTATTTT

CDR3 length: 16
clone size: -
D gene: -
V gene: TRBV13
J gene: TRBJ1-2
CDR3 protein: CASSLGGREMLNGYTF
CDR3 DNA: TGTGCCAGCAGCTTAGGGGGCAGGGAAATGTTGAATGGCTACACCTTC

CDR3 length: 15
clone size: -
D gene: TRBD2
V gene: TRBV18
J gene: TRBJ2-1
CDR3 protein: CASSPKLAGLGEQFF
CDR3 DNA: TGTGCCAGCTCACCAAAGCTAGCGGGATTGGGGGAGCAGTTCTTC

CDR3 length: 12
clone size: -
D gene: -
V gene: TRBV6-6
J gene: TRBJ2-7
CDR3 protein: CASSPQGYEQYF
CDR3 DNA: TGTGCCAGCAGTCCCCAGGGGTACGAGCAGTACTTC

CDR3 length: 15
clone size: -
D gene: -
V gene: TRBV5-1
J gene: TRBJ2-7
CDR3 protein: CASSLAGGFIYEQYF
CDR3 DNA: TGCGCCAGCAGCTTGGCCGGAGGATTCATCTACGAGCAGTACTTC

CDR3 length: 18
clone size: -
D gene: TRBD1
V gene: TRBV18
J gene: TRBJ2-7
CDR3 protein: CASSPLGPRQGISYEQYF
CDR3 DNA: TGTGCCAGCTCACCACTGGGTCCGCGACAGGGGATTTCCTACGAGCAGTACTTC

CDR3 length: 12
clone size: -
D gene: -
V gene: TRBV30
J gene: TRBJ2-7
CDR3 protein: CAWTEGDTHPHF
CDR3 DNA: TGTGCCTGGACGGAAGGGGATACCCACCCCCACTTC

CDR3 length: 16
clone size: -
D gene: -
V gene: TRBV27
J gene: TRBJ1-4
CDR3 protein: CASSPLLGATNEKLFF
CDR3 DNA: TGTGCCAGCAGCCCTCTTTTAGGGGCTACCAATGAAAAACTGTTTTTT

CDR3 length: 15
clone size: -
D gene: -
V gene: TRBV7-2
J gene: TRBJ2-3
CDR3 protein: CASSSGASRRDTQYF
CDR3 DNA: TGTGCCAGCAGTTCGGGGGCTTCTAGAAGGGATACGCAGTATTTT

CDR3 length: 14
clone size: few
D gene: -
V gene: TRBV6-2/TRBV6-3
J gene: TRBJ1-3
CDR3 protein: CASSDIGSGNTIYF
CDR3 DNA: TGTGCCAGCAGCGACATAGGCTCTGGAAACACCATATATTTT

CDR3 length: 15
clone size: once
D gene: -
V gene: TRBV9
J gene: TRBJ1-5
CDR3 protein: CASSVGWRGDQPQHF
CDR3 DNA: TGTGCCAGCAGCGTAGGATGGAGGGGTGATCAGCCCCAGCATTTT

CDR3 length: 13
clone size: -
D gene: -
V gene: TRBV28
J gene: TRBJ2-5
CDR3 protein: CASRGRGEETQYF
CDR3 DNA: TGTGCCAGCAGAGGGAGGGGGGAAGAGACCCAGTACTTC

CDR3 length: 17
clone size: few
D gene: TRBD2
V gene: TRBV27
J gene: TRBJ2-1
CDR3 protein: CASSPTGGPGVRGEQFF
CDR3 DNA: TGTGCCAGCAGTCCTACGGGAGGGCCGGGGGTTAGGGGTGAGCAGTTCTTC

CDR3 length: 12
clone size: once
D gene: TRBD1
V gene: TRBV29-1
J gene: TRBJ2-1
CDR3 protein: CSFGQGGEVQFF
CDR3 DNA: TGCAGCTTCGGACAGGGCGGAGAGGTGCAGTTCTTC

CDR3 length: 15
clone size: -
D gene: TRBD1
V gene: TRBV30
J gene: TRBJ1-5
CDR3 protein: CAWSGTGNINQPQHF
CDR3 DNA: TGTGCCTGGAGTGGGACAGGGAACATCAATCAGCCCCAGCATTTT

CDR3 length: 13
clone size: -
D gene: -
V gene: TRBV30
J gene: TRBJ1-5
CDR3 protein: CAWSTYRNQPQHF
CDR3 DNA: TGTGCCTGGAGTACCTATCGCAATCAGCCCCAGCATTTT

CDR3 length: 13
clone size: -
D gene: -
V gene: TRBV30
J gene: TRBJ1-3
CDR3 protein: CAWGGGLGNTIYF
CDR3 DNA: TGTGCCTGGGGCGGGGGTCTTGGAAACACCATATATTTT

CDR3 length: 12
clone size: few
D gene: -
V gene: TRBV7-8
J gene: TRBJ1-4
CDR3 protein: CASSPGGEKLFF
CDR3 DNA: TGTGCCAGCAGCCCCGGGGGTGAAAAACTGTTTTTT

CDR3 length: 18
clone size: -
D gene: -
V gene: TRBV24-1
J gene: TRBJ2-6
CDR3 protein: CATSDKRQPSSGANVLTF
CDR3 DNA: TGTGCCACCAGTGATAAAAGACAGCCTAGCTCTGGGGCCAACGTCCTGACTTTC

CDR3 length: 15
clone size: -
D gene: TRBD1
V gene: TRBV6-2/TRBV6-3
J gene: TRBJ2-7
CDR3 protein: CASSYPGQGAYEQYF
CDR3 DNA: TGTGCCAGCAGTTACCCCGGACAGGGGGCTTACGAGCAGTACTTC

CDR3 length: 15
clone size: -
D gene: TRBD2
V gene: TRBV5-1
J gene: TRBJ2-1
CDR3 protein: CASKTGGPSYNEQFF
CDR3 DNA: TGCGCCAGCAAGACGGGAGGCCCATCCTACAATGAGCAGTTCTTC

CDR3 length: 18
clone size: -
D gene: -
V gene: TRBV28
J gene: TRBJ1-2
CDR3 protein: CASSLYALPRHVHYGYTF
CDR3 DNA: TGTGCCAGCAGTTTATACGCTCTCCCGCGACACGTACACTATGGCTACACCTTC

CDR3 length: 17
clone size: -
D gene: TRBD2
V gene: TRBV2
J gene: TRBJ2-4
CDR3 protein: CASSVRLAVIAKNIQYF
CDR3 DNA: TGTGCCAGCAGTGTCCGACTAGCGGTTATAGCCAAAAACATTCAGTACTTC

CDR3 length: 14
clone size: -
D gene: TRBD2
V gene: TRBV25-1
J gene: TRBJ2-7
CDR3 protein: CASSELAGGGEQYF
CDR3 DNA: TGTGCCAGCAGTGAACTAGCGGGAGGCGGCGAGCAGTACTTC

CDR3 length: 16
clone size: -
D gene: -
V gene: TRBV24-1
J gene: TRBJ2-1
CDR3 protein: CATIFSSGFSTNEQFF
CDR3 DNA: TGTGCCACCATTTTCAGTAGTGGTTTCAGTACGAATGAGCAGTTCTTC